Sequencing of this T cell receptor (beta chain) was carried out in a study of T cell responses to AZD1222 COVID-19 vaccine. This clone was detected only once. Its specificity is unknown. Study results and caveats: Among the donors, most were white British and more were female, and clonal diversity was possibly underestimated.

Here immunoSEQ multiplex PCR was the method, and the copy in TCRdb shows in-frame clones only, minus some. Among roughly 150,000 clones listed, roughly nine tenths were seen once. Here the sequenced sample was peripheral blood, taken after recovery from COVID-19. The sequence derives from an adult who had recovered from COVID-19.

The CDR3 loop reads CASSTRQVRNQPQHF. The CDR3 DNA follows: TGTGCCAGCAGTACCCGACAGGTACGAAATCAGCCCCAGCATTTT. The rearrangement joins TRBV28 to TRBJ1-5, with a possible D match to TRBD1 (6 bases). Germline values: CDR1 MDHEN, CDR2 SYDVKM. V was trimmed by 5 bases and J by 4 bases, leaving 15 bases between them. This CDR3 is built from 15 residues. The full variable domain, in which reference TRBV28 and TRBJ1-5 provide the parts outside the CDR3, is DVKVTQSSRYLVKRTGEKVFLECVQDMDHENMFWYRQDPGLGLRLIYFSYDVKMKEKGDIPEGYSVSREKKERFSLILESASTNQTSMYLCASSTRQVRNQPQHFGDGTRLSIL.